This T cell receptor (beta chain) comes out of a study of T-cell reconstitution after alpha-beta-depleted transplantation in children. TCRbeta library preparation incorporated unique molecular identifiers. TCRdb re-analysed the PCR reads in MiXCR, keeping a single row per CDR3 protein. The data show about 360,000 distinct CDR3 sequences, about an eighth seen once. The V gene lost 0 bases and the J gene lost 7 bases, with 16 bases spanning the gap. Germline loops: CDR1 LGHNA, CDR2 YSLEER. The CDR3 is 16 amino acids. The J gene is TRBJ2-1, the V gene TRBV4-3; D is perhaps TRBD1 or TRBD2 (7 bases each). This TCR was recovered from a human donor who donated a stem cell graft to a child with Fanconi anemia. This sample comprised PBMCs, obtained from the stem cell graft. The DNA for the CDR3 is TGCGCCAGCAGCCAAGATAGCAGGGGGGGCGGGAATGAGCAGTTCTTC. It codes for CASSQDSRGGGNEQFF.